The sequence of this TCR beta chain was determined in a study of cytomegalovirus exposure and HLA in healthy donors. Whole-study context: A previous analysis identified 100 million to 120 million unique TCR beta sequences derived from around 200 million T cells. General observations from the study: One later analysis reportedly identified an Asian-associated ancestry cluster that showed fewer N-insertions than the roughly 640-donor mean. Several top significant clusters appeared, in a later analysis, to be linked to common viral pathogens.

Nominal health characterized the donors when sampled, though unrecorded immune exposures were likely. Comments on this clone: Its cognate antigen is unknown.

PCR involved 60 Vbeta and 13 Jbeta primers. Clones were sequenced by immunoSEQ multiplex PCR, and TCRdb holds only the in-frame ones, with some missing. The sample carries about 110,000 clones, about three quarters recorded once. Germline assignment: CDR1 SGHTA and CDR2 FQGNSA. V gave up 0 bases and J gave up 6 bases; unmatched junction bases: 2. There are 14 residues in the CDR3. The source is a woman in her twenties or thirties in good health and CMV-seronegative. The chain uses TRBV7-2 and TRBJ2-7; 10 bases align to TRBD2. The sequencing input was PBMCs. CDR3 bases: TGTGCCAGCAGCTTAGCAGCGGGGGGGCGCGAGCAGTACTTC. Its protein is CASSLAAGGREQYF.